The clone carrying this T cell receptor (beta chain) was recorded a few times. These data belong to a study of T-cell reconstitution after alpha-beta-depleted transplantation in children. Preparation of the TCRbeta library was carried out with unique molecular identifiers. TCRdb re-called the PCR reads with MiXCR, one entry per CDR3 protein. The sample shows 450,000 to 550,000 distinct CDR3 sequences, 9.5% to 12% of them seen only once. V gave up 3 bases and J gave up 8 bases, with 7 bases separating them. The germline V gene encodes CDR1 MDHEN and CDR2 SYDVKM. The CDR3 runs to 11 residues. V usage is TRBV28 and J usage is TRBJ1-2; possible D gene TRBD1, 5 bases. This clonotype was obtained from a female patient aged 2 to 10 who had a stem cell transplant for aplastic anemia, so the T cells may come from the graft donor. This sample comprised PBMCs, mostly from graft donor cells, obtained 180 days after TCRalphabeta/CD19-depleted stem cell transplant. The CDR3 reads CASSLGRGYTF. CDR3 in DNA: TGTGCCAGCAGTTTGGGGCGGGGCTACACCTTC.